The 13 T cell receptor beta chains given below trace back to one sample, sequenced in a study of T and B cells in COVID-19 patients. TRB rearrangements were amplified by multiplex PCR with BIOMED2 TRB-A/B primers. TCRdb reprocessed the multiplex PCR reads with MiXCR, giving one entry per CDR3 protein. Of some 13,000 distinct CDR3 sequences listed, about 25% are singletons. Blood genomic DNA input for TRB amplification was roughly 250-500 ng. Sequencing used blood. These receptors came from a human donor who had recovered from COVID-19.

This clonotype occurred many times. CDR3 sequence reads: CGTERGGYTDTQYF. The CDR3 coding sequence is TGTGGGACGGAGCGGGGGGGCTACACAGATACGCAGTATTTT. V and J are TRBV6-2 or TRBV6-3 and TRBJ2-3, with 10 bases matching TRBD2. This CDR3 spans 14 amino acids. Germline CDR1 reads MNHEY; CDR2 reads SVGEGT.

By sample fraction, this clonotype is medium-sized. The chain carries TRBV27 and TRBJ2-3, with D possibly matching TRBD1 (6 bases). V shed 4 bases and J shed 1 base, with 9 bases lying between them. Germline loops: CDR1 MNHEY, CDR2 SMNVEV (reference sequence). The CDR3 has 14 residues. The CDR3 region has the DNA TGTGCCAGCAGTTCGGGACACCGCACAGATACGCAGTATTTT. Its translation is CASSSGHRTDTQYF.

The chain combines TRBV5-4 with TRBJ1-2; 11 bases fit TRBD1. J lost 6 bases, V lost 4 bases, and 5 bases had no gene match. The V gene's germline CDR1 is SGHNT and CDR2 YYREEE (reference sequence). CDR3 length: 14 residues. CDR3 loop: CASSRTGGFDGYTF. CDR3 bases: TGTGCCAGCAGCCGGACAGGGGGCTTCGATGGCTACACCTTC.

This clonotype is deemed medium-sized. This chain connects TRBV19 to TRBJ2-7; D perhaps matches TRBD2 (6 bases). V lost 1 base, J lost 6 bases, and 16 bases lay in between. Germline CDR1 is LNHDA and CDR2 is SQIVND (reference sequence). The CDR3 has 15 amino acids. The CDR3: CASSIGSGGLSEQYF. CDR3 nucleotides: TGTGCCAGTAGTATAGGGTCAGGAGGGCTCTCCGAGCAGTACTTC.

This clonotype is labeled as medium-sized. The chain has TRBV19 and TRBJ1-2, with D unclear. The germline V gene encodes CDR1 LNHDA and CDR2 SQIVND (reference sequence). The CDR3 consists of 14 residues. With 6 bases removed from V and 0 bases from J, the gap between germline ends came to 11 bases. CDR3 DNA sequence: TGTGCCAGTAGCCACCACGAGCCTAACTATGGCTACACCTTC. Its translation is CASSHHEPNYGYTF.

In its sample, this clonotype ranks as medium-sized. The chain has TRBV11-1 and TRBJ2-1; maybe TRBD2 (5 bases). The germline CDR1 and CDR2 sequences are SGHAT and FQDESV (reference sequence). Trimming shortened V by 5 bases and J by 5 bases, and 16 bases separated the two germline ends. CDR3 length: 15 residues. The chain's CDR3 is CASSQYLEGDNEQFF. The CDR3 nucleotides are TGTGCCAGCAGCCAATACCTTGAGGGCGACAATGAGCAGTTCTTC.

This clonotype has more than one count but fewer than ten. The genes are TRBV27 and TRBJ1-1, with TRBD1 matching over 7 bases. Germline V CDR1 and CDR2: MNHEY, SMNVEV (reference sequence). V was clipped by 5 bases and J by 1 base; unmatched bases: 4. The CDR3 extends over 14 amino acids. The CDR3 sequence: CASSVTGKNTEAFF. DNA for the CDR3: TGTGCCAGCAGTGTGACAGGGAAGAACACTGAAGCTTTCTTT.

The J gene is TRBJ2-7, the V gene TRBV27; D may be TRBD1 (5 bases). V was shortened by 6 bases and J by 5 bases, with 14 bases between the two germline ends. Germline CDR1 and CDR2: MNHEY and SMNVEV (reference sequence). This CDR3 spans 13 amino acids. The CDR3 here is CASRTGRGHEQYF. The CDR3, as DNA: TGTGCCAGCAGAACGGGTAGGGGTCACGAGCAGTACTTC.

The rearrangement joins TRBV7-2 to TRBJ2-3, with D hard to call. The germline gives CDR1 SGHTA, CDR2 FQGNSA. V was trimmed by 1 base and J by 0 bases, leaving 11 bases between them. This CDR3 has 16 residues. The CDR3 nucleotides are TGTGCCAGCAGCTTAGGTCGCTACCTAAGCACAGATACGCAGTATTTT. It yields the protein CASSLGRYLSTDTQYF.

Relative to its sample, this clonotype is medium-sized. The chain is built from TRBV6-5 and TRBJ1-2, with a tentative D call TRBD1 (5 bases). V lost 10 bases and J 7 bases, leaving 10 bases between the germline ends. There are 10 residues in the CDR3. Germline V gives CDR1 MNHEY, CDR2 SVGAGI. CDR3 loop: CATLGVGYTF. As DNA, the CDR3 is TGTGCCACCCTAGGGGTTGGCTACACCTTC.

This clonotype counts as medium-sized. DNA of the CDR3: TGTGCCACCAGCCCGGGAGTTGGGTCAGATACGCAGTATTTT. It encodes CATSPGVGSDTQYF. The chain couples TRBV15 to TRBJ2-3; D perhaps matches TRBD2 (6 bases). The CDR3 has 14 residues. Trimming stripped 5 bases from V and 4 bases from J, with 13 bases between. Germline CDR1 reads LNHNV; CDR2 reads YYDKDF (reference sequence).

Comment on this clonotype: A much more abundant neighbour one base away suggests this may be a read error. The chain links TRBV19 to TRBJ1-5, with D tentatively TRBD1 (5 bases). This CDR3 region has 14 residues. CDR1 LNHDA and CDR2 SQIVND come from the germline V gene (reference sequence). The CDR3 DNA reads TGTGTCAGTAGTCCGGCACAGGAATTTCAGCCCCAGCATTTT. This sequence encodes CVSSPAQEFQPQHF.

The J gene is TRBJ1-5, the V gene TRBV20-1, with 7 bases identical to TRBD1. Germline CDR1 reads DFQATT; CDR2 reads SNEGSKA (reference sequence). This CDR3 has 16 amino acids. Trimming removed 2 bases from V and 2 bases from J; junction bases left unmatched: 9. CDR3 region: CSARPQGGGGNQPQHF. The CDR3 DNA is TGCAGTGCTAGACCCCAGGGGGGAGGCGGCAATCAGCCCCAGCATTTT.